The 21 T cell receptor beta chains presented below share a single source sample, sequenced in a study of T-cell reconstitution after alpha-beta-depleted transplantation in children. Unique molecular identifiers featured in how the TCRbeta library was prepared. TCRdb independently ran MiXCR on the PCR reads; one entry per CDR3 protein. The sample yields fewer than 500,000 distinct CDR3 sequences, 43% seen once. Sequenced material: PBMCs, taken before TCRalphabeta/CD19-depleted stem cell transplant. All receptors come from a girl aged 2 to 9 with aplastic anemia, due to receive a stem cell transplant.

This clonotype has a count of ten or more. The chain recombines TRBV4-1 with TRBJ1-2; the D gene is possibly TRBD1 (5 bases). Germline V lookup: CDR1 MGHRA, CDR2 YSYEKL. The CDR3 spans 22 residues. Trimming shortened V by 1 base and J by 5 bases, and 35 bases separated the two germline ends. The CDR3 coding sequence is TGCGCCAGCAGCCAAGGTGGGCGGGCTGGTTCAGGGCGTCTATCCAGGATATATGGCTACACCTTC. It encodes CASSQGGRAGSGRLSRIYGYTF.

This clonotype was counted between two and nine times. This chain links TRBV28 with TRBJ2-1; 7 nucleotides align to TRBD2. Germline V gene data show CDR1 as MDHEN and CDR2 as SYDVKM. Unmatched junction bases numbered 11, after V lost 8 bases and J lost 7 bases. The CDR3 has 14 residues. This chain's CDR3 is CASSRGEGWNEQFF. In DNA, the CDR3 is TGTGCCAGCTCCCGGGGGGAGGGTTGGAATGAGCAGTTCTTC.

This clonotype was observed many times. The V and J genes are TRBV7-2 and TRBJ2-7; 11 bases fit TRBD1. Germline V lookup: CDR1 SGHTA, CDR2 FQGNSA. The CDR3 has 16 residues. Trimming removed 5 bases from V and 7 bases from J; junction bases left unmatched: 13. The CDR3 DNA reads TGTGCCAGCAGCCGTGTCCGAGGACAGGGGGCGCGGGAGCAGTACTTC. It encodes CASSRVRGQGAREQYF. Full variable domain (rest looked up from reference TRBV7-2 and TRBJ2-7): GAGVSQSPSNKVTEKGKDVELRCDPISGHTALYWYRQSLGQGLEFLIYFQGNSAPDKSGLPSDRFSAERTGGSVSTLTIQRTQQEDSAVYLCASSRVRGQGAREQYFGPGTRLTVT.

This clonotype occurred a few times. The chain combines TRBV11-2 with TRBJ2-7; D uncertain. Germline values: CDR1 SGHAT, CDR2 FQNNGV. The length of the CDR3 is 13 residues. The V end was cut by 4 bases, the J end by 5 bases, with 12 bases between. The CDR3 loop reads CASSSARSDEQYF. CDR3 nucleotide sequence: TGTGCCAGCAGCTCGGCTCGGAGCGACGAGCAGTACTTC.

The V call is TRBV6-1, the J call TRBJ1-2, with TRBD1 identical over 7 bases. The CDR3 has 15 residues. Germline V gene lookup returns CDR1 MNHNS and CDR2 SASEGT. V shed 6 bases, J shed 8 bases, and the junction held 15 bases outside the gene matches. CDR3 sequence (DNA): TGTGCCAGCAGGAGACGGACAGGTTCAACGAGGGGCTACACCTTC. Its translation is CASRRRTGSTRGYTF.

This sequence joins TRBV28 and TRBJ2-7; TRBD2 is a possible D gene (5 bases). V shed 2 bases and J shed 5 bases, with 13 bases lying between them. The CDR3 is 14 amino acids. Per the germline V gene, CDR1 is MDHEN and CDR2 is SYDVKM. CDR3 sequence: CASSLGEMLDEQYF. CDR3 in DNA: TGTGCCAGCAGTTTAGGGGAGATGTTGGACGAGCAGTACTTC.

The genes are TRBV5-1 and TRBJ2-1; D unresolved. The CDR3 has 15 amino acids. CDR1 is SGHRS and CDR2 is YFSETQ in the germline V gene. V lost 4 bases to trimming and J lost 2 bases, with 13 bases between them. CDR3 amino acids: CASSPDGQAYNEQFF. CDR3 in DNA: TGCGCCAGCAGCCCGGACGGTCAGGCCTACAATGAGCAGTTCTTC.

This clonotype was counted at least ten times. The chain links TRBV7-8 to TRBJ1-2; 10 positions agree with TRBD1. The CDR3 totals 17 residues. The V gene end was trimmed by 2 bases and the J gene end by 8 bases; junction bases not matched to a gene: 14. Germline V gene sequence: CDR1 SGHVS, CDR2 FQNEAQ. The CDR3 region is CASSLRDRGLAVGGYTF. CDR3 sequence (DNA): TGTGCCAGCAGCTTAAGGGACAGGGGTCTTGCAGTTGGAGGCTACACCTTC. The variable domain in full, with the rest retrieved from reference TRBV7-8 and TRBJ1-2, is GAGVSQSPRYKVAKRGQDVALRCDPISGHVSLFWYQQALGQGPEFLTYFQNEAQLDKSGLPSDRFFAERPEGSVSTLKIQRTQQEDSAVYLCASSLRDRGLAVGGYTFGSGTRLTVV.

This clonotype was detected many times. The gene calls are TRBV20-1 and TRBJ2-7, with D maybe TRBD2 (6 bases). In germline, CDR1 is DFQATT, CDR2 SNEGSKA (reference sequence). V lost 6 bases and J lost 0, with 15 bases in between. This CDR3 spans 14 amino acids. The CDR3 DNA sequence: TGCAGTGCCTTAGGGACTGGTAGCTCCTACGAGCAGTACTTC. It specifies CSALGTGSSYEQYF.

This sequence joins TRBV29-1 and TRBJ2-1; D uncertain. This CDR3 is 16 amino acids long. V was clipped by 5 bases and J by 0 bases, with 17 bases between them. CDR1 SQVTM and CDR2 ANQGSEA come from the germline V gene. CDR3 DNA: TGCAGCGTTATCGAAATACAAGCTAGCTCCTACAATGAGCAGTTCTTC. Its translation: CSVIEIQASSYNEQFF.

This clonotype was counted a few times. V usage is TRBV4-1 and J usage is TRBJ2-1; 11 bases map to TRBD2. This CDR3 region has 17 residues. With V trimmed by 0 bases and J by 7 bases, 8 bases remained unmatched. Germline CDR1 reads MGHRA; CDR2 reads YSYEKL. The CDR3 is CASSQEVAGGPGNEQFF. The CDR3 nucleotides are TGCGCCAGCAGCCAAGAGGTAGCGGGAGGGCCTGGAAATGAGCAGTTCTTC.

This clonotype occurred once. This rearrangement joins TRBV5-1 to TRBJ2-7; a weak D match, TRBD1 (6 bases). The germline V and J ends were trimmed by 3 bases and 6 bases, with 22 bases remaining between them. The V gene's germline CDR1 is SGHRS and CDR2 YFSETQ. The CDR3 totals 16 residues. The CDR3 coding sequence is TGCGCCAGCAGCTGGCTGCTCGGGACAAGGAATCGCGAGCAGTACTTC. As protein: CASSWLLGTRNREQYF.

This sequence joins TRBV10-3 and TRBJ2-3; D perhaps matches TRBD2 (6 bases). Trimming removed 8 bases from V and 2 bases from J, with 17 bases in between. Germline values: CDR1 ENHRY, CDR2 SYGVKD. This CDR3 has 15 residues. DNA of the CDR3: TGTGCCATCGGTCTAACTAGCCTCTCCACAGATACGCAGTATTTT. Translated: CAIGLTSLSTDTQYF.

The genes are TRBV29-1 and TRBJ2-2; the match to TRBD2 covers 7 bases. Germline V lookup: CDR1 SQVTM, CDR2 ANQGSEA. Unmatched junction bases numbered 5, after V lost 5 bases and J lost 5 bases. This CDR3 has 13 residues. CDR3 in DNA: TGCAGCGTTAGGGAGGGAGTGACCGGGGAGCTGTTTTTT. Protein sequence: CSVREGVTGELFF.

The chain employs TRBV20-1 and TRBJ2-2; D gene uncertain. Trimming left V 6 bases short and J 1 base short, with 15 bases between. The germline gives CDR1 DFQATT, CDR2 SNEGSKA (reference sequence). This CDR3 comprises 15 residues. CDR3 DNA: TGCAGTGCCACCCTACTCCCAGAGAACACCGGGGAGCTGTTTTTT. It translates to CSATLLPENTGELFF.

This sequence joins TRBV28 and TRBJ1-5; 9 bases map to TRBD1. Germline loops: CDR1 MDHEN, CDR2 SYDVKM. Trimming took 5 bases from V and 4 from J; bases not matched to a gene: 6. This CDR3 comprises 15 residues. Written as DNA, the CDR3 is TGTGCCAGCAGTCACCCTGGGACAGGGAATCAGCCCCAGCATTTT. Its translation: CASSHPGTGNQPQHF.

The V gene is TRBV6-6, the J gene TRBJ2-7; D gene uncertain. This CDR3 has 13 residues. Germline CDR1 reads MNHNY; CDR2 reads SVGAGI (reference sequence). Trimming removed 6 bases from V and 1 base from J, with 10 bases in between. The DNA of the CDR3 is TGTGCCAGCAGCCACGAAGTGTCCTACGAGCAGTACTTC. This codes for CASSHEVSYEQYF.

Only a few counts were recorded for this clonotype. This chain uses TRBV7-9 with TRBJ2-3; D unclear. The CDR3 consists of 14 residues. The ends were cut back, 5 bases at V and 0 bases at J, with 9 bases in the middle. From germline, CDR1 is SEHNR and CDR2 FQNEAQ (reference sequence). The CDR3 sequence is CASSPWASTDTQYF. The CDR3 DNA reads as TGTGCCAGCAGCCCCTGGGCTAGCACAGATACGCAGTATTTT. Variable domain in full (rest from reference TRBV7-9 and TRBJ2-3): DTGVSQNPRHKITKRGQNVTFRCDPISEHNRLYWYRQTLGQGPEFLTYFQNEAQLEKSRLLSDRFSAERPKGSFSTLEIQRTEQGDSAMYLCASSPWASTDTQYFGPGTRLTVL.

This clonotype has a count of ten or more. The rearrangement links TRBV29-1 to TRBJ2-1; D remains unclear. V lost 8 bases and J lost 6, with 11 bases in between. The germline V gene encodes CDR1 SQVTM and CDR2 ANQGSEA. The CDR3 totals 11 residues. The CDR3 is CSCALFNEQFF. The DNA for the CDR3 is TGCAGCTGCGCCCTCTTCAATGAGCAGTTCTTC.

CDR3 sequence (DNA): TGTGCCAGCAGCCCGGGACGTGAGGAAGCGGGAGGCTGGGATGAGCAGTTCTTC. Its protein product is CASSPGREEAGGWDEQFF. The chain couples TRBV4-2 to TRBJ2-1; TRBD2 matches 9 bases. The J segment lost 8 bases and the V segment lost 4 bases, leaving 18 bases of the junction unmatched. CDR1 and CDR2 from the germline V gene are LGHNA and YNFKEQ. The CDR3 runs 18 residues.

This chain connects TRBV3-1 to TRBJ2-1; the match to TRBD2 covers 8 bases. The CDR3 contains 15 residues. V lost 1 base and J lost 4; bases outside the gene matches: 3. Germline lookup yields CDR1 LGHDT and CDR2 YNNKEL (reference sequence). This CDR3 is CASSQGSGSYNEQFF. CDR3 in DNA: TGTGCCAGCAGCCAAGGCAGCGGGAGTTACAATGAGCAGTTCTTC.